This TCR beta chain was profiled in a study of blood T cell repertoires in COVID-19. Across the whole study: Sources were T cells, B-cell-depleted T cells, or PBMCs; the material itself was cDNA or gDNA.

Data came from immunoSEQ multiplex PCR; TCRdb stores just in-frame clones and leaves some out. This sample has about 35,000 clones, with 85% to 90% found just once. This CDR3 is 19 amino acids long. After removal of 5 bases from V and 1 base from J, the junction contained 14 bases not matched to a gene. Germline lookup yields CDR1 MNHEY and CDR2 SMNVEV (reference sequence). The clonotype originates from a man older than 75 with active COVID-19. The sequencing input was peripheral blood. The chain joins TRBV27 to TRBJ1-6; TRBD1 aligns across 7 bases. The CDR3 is CASSRYRGEGGSYNSPLHF. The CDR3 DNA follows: TGTGCCAGCAGTCGCTACAGGGGTGAAGGAGGGTCCTATAATTCACCCCTCCACTTT.